This TCR beta chain was observed in a study of T cell repertoires in cytomegalovirus infection (dated by TCRdb to the late 2010s). As for the study more broadly: The HLA type of each donor mattered for the analysis, because public TCR beta signatures pointed to carriage of CMV infection along with the matching HLA type. Results the study describes overall, beyond this receptor: In the ex vivo response, HLA-C-restricted CMV-specific TCR beta clonotypes were dominant, and in two of eight donors the single most frequent clonotype came from this HLA-C-restricted group. Cumulative frequency of public TCR beta family members discriminated carriers of CMV infection plus the relevant HLA type in this cohort and an independent approximately 400-donor cohort.

Sequencing was performed on an Illumina HiSeq 1500. The public reads were reanalyzed by TCRdb: fastp trimming at Q25, MiXCR alignment, in-frame beta chains only. All rows with the same CDR3 protein become a single entry with the most common DNA and genes. This sample has 350,000 to 550,000 distinct CDR3 sequences in its table, and roughly 30% of those were observed once. Together, the top ten hold 12% to 15% of the sample. A single count supports this clonotype. Its cognate antigen has yet to be identified. No much larger clone is present one base from it, and per-base qualities are unavailable. One read provides weak support. CDR1 is given as MNHEY and CDR2 as SMNVEV, both from the germline V gene (reference sequence). The CDR3 covers 15 residues, taking in both the cysteine and the phenylalanine. Only the CDR3 DNA stays, 45 bases, in frame from base 1. V is reduced by 5 bases and J by 5 bases, leaving a spacing of 15 bases between them.

Sequencing was performed on PBMCs. The source of this sequence is a human donor in good health (CMV status not recorded). Some clones in this sample may be carry-over from other donors' samples. The chain couples TRBV27 to TRBJ2-2, with an unclear D gene assignment. The DNA sequence follows: TGTGCCAGCAGTAATACGCCCCTTGCGACCGGGGAGCTGTTTTTT. It translates to CASSNTPLATGELFF.